These 2 T cell receptor beta chains were sequenced from one sample in a study of T and B cells in COVID-19 patients. Each TRB amplification used about 250-550 ng of genomic DNA from blood. TRB rearrangements were amplified by multiplex PCR with BIOMED2 TRB-A/B primers. TCRdb analysed the multiplex PCR reads with MiXCR anew, one entry per CDR3 protein. The sample holds around 11,000 distinct CDR3 sequences; around 30% are singletons and the top ten take around an eighth. Sequencing was performed on blood. The receptors originated from a human donor with active COVID-19.

The chain recombines TRBV5-1 with TRBJ2-7; TRBD2 matches at 9 bases. In germline, CDR1 is SGHRS, CDR2 YFSETQ. V dropped 5 bases and J dropped 5; count of bases not matched to a gene: 11. The CDR3 sequence is 15 residues long. The CDR3 spells CASSTSGLAMDEQYF. CDR3 DNA sequence: TGCGCCAGCAGTACCTCGGGACTAGCTATGGACGAGCAGTACTTC. Using reference TRBV5-1 and TRBJ2-7 for the parts outside the CDR3, the full variable domain is KAGVTQTPRYLIKTRGQQVTLSCSPISGHRSVSWYQQTPGQGLQFLFEYFSETQRNKGNFPGRFSGRQFSNSRSEMNVSTLELGDSALYLCASSTSGLAMDEQYFGPGTRLTVT.

This clonotype showed up just a few times. The chain employs TRBV7-2 and TRBJ1-5, with D possibly matching TRBD1 (6 bases). There are 15 residues in the CDR3. In germline, CDR1 is SGHTA, CDR2 FQGNSA. V dropped 5 bases and J dropped 3 bases, with 14 bases sitting between them. CDR3 region: CASSAGQTHNQPQHF. The CDR3 DNA reads as TGTGCCAGCAGCGCTGGACAGACTCACAATCAGCCCCAGCATTTT.